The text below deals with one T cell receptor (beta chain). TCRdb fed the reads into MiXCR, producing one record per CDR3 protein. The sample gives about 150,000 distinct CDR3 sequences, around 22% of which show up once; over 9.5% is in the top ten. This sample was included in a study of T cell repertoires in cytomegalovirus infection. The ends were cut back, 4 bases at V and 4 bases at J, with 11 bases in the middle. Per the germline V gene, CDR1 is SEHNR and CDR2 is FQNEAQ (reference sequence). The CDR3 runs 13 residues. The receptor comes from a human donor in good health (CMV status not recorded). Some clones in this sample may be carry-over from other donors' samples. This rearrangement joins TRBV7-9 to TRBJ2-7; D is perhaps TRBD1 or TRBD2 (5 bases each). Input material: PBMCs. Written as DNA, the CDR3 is TGTGCCAGCAGCTCCAGGGACGGTTACGAGCAGTACTTC. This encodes CASSSRDGYEQYF.